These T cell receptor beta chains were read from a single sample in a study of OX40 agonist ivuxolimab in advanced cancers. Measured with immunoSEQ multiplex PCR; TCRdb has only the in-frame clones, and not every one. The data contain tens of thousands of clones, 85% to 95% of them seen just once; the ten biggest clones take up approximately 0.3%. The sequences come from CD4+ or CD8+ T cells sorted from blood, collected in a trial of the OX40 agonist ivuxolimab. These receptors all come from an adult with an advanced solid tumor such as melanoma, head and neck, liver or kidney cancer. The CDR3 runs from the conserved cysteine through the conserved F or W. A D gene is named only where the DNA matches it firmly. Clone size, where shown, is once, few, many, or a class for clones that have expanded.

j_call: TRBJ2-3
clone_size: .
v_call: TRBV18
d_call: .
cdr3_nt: TGTGCCAGCTCACCACGTGGAGGGGGGGCAGATACGCAGTATTTT
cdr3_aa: CASSPRGGGADTQYF

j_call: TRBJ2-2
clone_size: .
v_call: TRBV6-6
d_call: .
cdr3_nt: TGTGCCAGCAGTTACTCGGGATCCGGGGAGCTGTTTTTT
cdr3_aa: CASSYSGSGELFF

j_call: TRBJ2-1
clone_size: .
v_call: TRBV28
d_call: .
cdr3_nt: TGTGCCAGCACCTCTGGGGGGGGCGGTAACAATGAGCAGTTCTTC
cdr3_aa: CASTSGGGGNNEQFF

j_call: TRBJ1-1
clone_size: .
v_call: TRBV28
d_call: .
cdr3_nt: TGTGCCAGCACCGGGAGGGGATCCCAGAACACTGAAGCTTTCTTT
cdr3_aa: CASTGRGSQNTEAFF

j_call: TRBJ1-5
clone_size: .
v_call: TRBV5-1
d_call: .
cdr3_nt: TGCGCCAGCAGCACCATCCCTGGGAATCAGCCCCAGCATTTT
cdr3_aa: CASSTIPGNQPQHF

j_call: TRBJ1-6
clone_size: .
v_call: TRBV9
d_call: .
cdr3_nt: TGTGCCAGCAGCGTAGGGGACAATTCACCCCTCCACTTT
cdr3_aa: CASSVGDNSPLHF

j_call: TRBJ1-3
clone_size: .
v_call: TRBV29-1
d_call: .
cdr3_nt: TGCAGCGTGGAAAAAGGCAGTCCCGGAAACACCATATATTTT
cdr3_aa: CSVEKGSPGNTIYF

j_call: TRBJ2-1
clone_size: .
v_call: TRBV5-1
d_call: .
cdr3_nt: TGCGCCAGCAGCTTGGTTGCTTCCCCGGGCTATGAGCAGTTCTTC
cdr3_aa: CASSLVASPGYEQFF

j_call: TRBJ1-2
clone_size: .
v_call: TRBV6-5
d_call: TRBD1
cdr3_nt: TGTGCCAGCAGTTACTCGCCAGGGGGCAAGGTTGGCTACACCTTC
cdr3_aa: CASSYSPGGKVGYTF

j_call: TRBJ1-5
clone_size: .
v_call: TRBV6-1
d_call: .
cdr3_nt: TGTGCCAGCAGTGCAACCAGGGACCCCTATCAGCCCCAGCATTTT
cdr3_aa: CASSATRDPYQPQHF

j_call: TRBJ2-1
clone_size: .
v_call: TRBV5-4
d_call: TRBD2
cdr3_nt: TGTGCCAGCAGCCTAGCCCTGACTAGCGGGAGCTCCTACAATGAGCAGTTCTTC
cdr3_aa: CASSLALTSGSSYNEQFF

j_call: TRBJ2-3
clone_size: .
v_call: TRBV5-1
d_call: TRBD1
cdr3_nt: TGCGCCAGCAGCGTAGGGACAGGGGCCACAGATACGCAGTATTTT
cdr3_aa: CASSVGTGATDTQYF

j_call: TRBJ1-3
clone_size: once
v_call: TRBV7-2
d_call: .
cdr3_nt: TGTGCCAGCAGCTTATCGGGGCCCGCGCGAAACACCATATATTTT
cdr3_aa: CASSLSGPARNTIYF

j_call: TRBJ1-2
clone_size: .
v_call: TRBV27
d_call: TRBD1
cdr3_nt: TGTGCCAGCAAAAGACAGGGCCTAAGCTATGGCTACACCTTC
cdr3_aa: CASKRQGLSYGYTF

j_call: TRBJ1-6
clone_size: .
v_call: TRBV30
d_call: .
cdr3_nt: TGTGCCTGGCTGGCCGGCTGGAATTCACCCCTCCACTTT
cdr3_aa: CAWLAGWNSPLHF

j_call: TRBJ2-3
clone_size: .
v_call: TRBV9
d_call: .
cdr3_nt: TGTGCCAGCAGCCCTAGCACGTTGGGAGATACGCAGTATTTT
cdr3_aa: CASSPSTLGDTQYF

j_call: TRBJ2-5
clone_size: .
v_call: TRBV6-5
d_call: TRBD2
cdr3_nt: TGTGCCAGCATGGGAGCGGGGGGCGGGGAGACCCAGTACTTC
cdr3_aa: CASMGAGGGETQYF

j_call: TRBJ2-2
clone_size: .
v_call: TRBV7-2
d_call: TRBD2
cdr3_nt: TGTGCCAGCAGCGGGCCCCCGGGGGGAAACACCGGGGAGCTGTTTTTT
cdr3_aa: CASSGPPGGNTGELFF

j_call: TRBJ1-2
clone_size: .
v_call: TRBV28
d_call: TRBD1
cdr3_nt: TGTGCCAGCAGTTCCGGACAGGAGCATGGCTACACCTTC
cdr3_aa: CASSSGQEHGYTF

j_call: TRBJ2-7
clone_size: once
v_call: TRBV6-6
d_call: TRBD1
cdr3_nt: TGTGCCAGCTCCGGGACAGGGGAAGCCTACGAGCAGTACTTC
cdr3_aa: CASSGTGEAYEQYF

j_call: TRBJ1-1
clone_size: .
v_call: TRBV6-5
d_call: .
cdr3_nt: TGTGCCAGCACACAAATGGGGGCAACCGAAGCTTTCTTT
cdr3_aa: CASTQMGATEAFF

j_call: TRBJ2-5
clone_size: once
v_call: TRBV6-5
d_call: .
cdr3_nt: TGTGCCAGCAGCGCGGCAGGGTACCGGGAGACCCAGTACTTC
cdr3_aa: CASSAAGYRETQYF

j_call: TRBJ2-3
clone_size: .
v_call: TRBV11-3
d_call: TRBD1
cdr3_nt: TGTGCCAGCAGCCAACAGGGGGCAGAACAAGATACGCAGTATTTT
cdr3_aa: CASSQQGAEQDTQYF

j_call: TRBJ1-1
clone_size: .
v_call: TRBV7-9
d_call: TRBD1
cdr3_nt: TGTGCCAGCAGCTTAGAAGGGGGCGCGGTTGAAGCTTTCTTT
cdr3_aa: CASSLEGGAVEAFF

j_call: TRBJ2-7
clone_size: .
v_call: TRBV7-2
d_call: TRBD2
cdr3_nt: TGTGCCAGCAGCTTTGGACTAGCGGGGGCCTACGAGCAGTACTTC
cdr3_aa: CASSFGLAGAYEQYF

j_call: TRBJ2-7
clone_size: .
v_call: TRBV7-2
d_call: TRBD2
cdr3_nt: TGTGCCAGCAGCTTAACCCCTTCGGTACAGTCTAGCGGGGAGTACTTC
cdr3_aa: CASSLTPSVQSSGEYF

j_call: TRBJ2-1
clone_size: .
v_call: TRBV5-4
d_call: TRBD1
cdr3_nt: TGTGCCAGCAGCCGACAGGGCCCGAGGAGTGAGCAGTTCTTC
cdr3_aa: CASSRQGPRSEQFF

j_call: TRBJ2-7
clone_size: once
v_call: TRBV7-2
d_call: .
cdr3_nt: TGTGCCGGATGGCCTCACCCCTACGAGCAGTACTTC
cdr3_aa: CAGWPHPYEQYF

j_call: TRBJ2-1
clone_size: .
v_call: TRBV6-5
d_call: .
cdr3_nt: TGTGCCAGCAGTCAAACTGCCACAGGGGAGGCTGAGCAGTTCTTC
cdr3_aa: CASSQTATGEAEQFF

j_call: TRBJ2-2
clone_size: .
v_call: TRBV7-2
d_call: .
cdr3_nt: TGTGCCAGCAGCTTAGCGCTCCTCCGGTTCGCAAACACCGGGGAGCTGTTTTTT
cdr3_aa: CASSLALLRFANTGELFF

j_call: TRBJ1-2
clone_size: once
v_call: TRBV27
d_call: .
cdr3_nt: TGTGCCAGCGGACTTAACAGGTTGGATATAGGCTACACCTTC
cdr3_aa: CASGLNRLDIGYTF

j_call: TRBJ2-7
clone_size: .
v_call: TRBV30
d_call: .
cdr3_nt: TGTGCCTGGAGTCCGACAGGCCCCTACGAGCAGTACTTC
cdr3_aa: CAWSPTGPYEQYF

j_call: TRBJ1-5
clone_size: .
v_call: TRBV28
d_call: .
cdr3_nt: TGTGCCAGCAGTGAAGAGATGAATCAGCCCCAGCATTTT
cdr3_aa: CASSEEMNQPQHF

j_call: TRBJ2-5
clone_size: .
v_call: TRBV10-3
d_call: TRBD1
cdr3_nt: TGTGCCATCAAACAAGGGGGCGGCCAAGAGACCCAGTACTTC
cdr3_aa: CAIKQGGGQETQYF

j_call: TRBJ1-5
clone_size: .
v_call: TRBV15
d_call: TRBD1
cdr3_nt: TGTGCCACCAGCGGGAGCCGGGACAGGGGCACTAATAGCAATCAGCCCCAGCATTTT
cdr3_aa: CATSGSRDRGTNSNQPQHF

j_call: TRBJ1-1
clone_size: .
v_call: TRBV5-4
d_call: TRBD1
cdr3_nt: TGTGCCAGCAGTGGGACAGGGGGAACTGAAGCTTTCTTT
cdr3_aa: CASSGTGGTEAFF

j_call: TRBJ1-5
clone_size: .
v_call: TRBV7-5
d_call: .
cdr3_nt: TGTGTCAGAAGTTTATTGAGGTACGCCCAGCCCCAGCATTTT
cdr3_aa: CVRSLLRYAQPQHF

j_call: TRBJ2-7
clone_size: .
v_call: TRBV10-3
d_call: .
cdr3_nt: TGTGCCATAGGCGGCGGGGCGACCTACGAGCAGTACTTC
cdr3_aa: CAIGGGATYEQYF

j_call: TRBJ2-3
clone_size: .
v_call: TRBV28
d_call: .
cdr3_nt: TGTGCCAGCAGTTTACATTTCGCGGGAGATACGCAGTATTTT
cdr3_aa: CASSLHFAGDTQYF

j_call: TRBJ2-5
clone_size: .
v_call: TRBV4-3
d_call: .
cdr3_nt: TGCGCCAGCAGCCAAGACGGTCCCGCCAGCGAGGCCCAGTACTTC
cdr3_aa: CASSQDGPASEAQYF

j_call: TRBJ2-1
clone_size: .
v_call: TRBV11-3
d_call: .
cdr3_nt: TGTGCCAGCAGCTCAAACCCCTGGGAGCAGTTCTTC
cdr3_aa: CASSSNPWEQFF

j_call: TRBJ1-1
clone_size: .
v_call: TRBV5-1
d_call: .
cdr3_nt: TGCGCCAGCAGCTTGGCCCCCGGCGGCACTGAAGCTTTCTTT
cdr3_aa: CASSLAPGGTEAFF

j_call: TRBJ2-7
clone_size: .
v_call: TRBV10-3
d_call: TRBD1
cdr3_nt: TGTGCCATCAAGGGGACCGGGACAGGGAACTACGAGCAGTACTTC
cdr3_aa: CAIKGTGTGNYEQYF

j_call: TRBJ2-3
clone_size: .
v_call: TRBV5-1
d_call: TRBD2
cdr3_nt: TGCGCCAGCAGCTCACCTAGCGGGGGGAACACAGATACGCAGTATTTT
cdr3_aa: CASSSPSGGNTDTQYF

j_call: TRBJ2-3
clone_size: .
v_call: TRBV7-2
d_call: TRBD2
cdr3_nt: TGTGCCAGCAGCTTAACCCCGACTAGCGGGGGGGCCGGAGATACGCAGTATTTT
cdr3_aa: CASSLTPTSGGAGDTQYF

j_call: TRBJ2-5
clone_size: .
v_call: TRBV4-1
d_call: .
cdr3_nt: TGCGCCAGCAGCCAAGTTAGAGGGGAGACCCAGTACTTC
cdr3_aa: CASSQVRGETQYF

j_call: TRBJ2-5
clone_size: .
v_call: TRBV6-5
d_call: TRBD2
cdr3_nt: TGTGCCAGCAGTTACTTAGGGGCGGGGGGGCAAGAGACCCAGTACTTC
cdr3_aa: CASSYLGAGGQETQYF

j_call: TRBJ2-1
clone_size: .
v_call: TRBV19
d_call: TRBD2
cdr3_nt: TGTGCCAGTAGTACAGCGGGAGGGCCCTATGAGCAGTTCTTC
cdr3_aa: CASSTAGGPYEQFF

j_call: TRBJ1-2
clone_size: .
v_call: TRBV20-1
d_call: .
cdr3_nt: TGCAGTGCTACCCCCGGCTACACCTTC
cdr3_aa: CSATPGYTF

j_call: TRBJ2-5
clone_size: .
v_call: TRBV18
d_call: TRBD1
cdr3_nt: TGTGCCAGCTCACCCAGACAGGGGGTACAAGAGACCCAGTACTTC
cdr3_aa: CASSPRQGVQETQYF